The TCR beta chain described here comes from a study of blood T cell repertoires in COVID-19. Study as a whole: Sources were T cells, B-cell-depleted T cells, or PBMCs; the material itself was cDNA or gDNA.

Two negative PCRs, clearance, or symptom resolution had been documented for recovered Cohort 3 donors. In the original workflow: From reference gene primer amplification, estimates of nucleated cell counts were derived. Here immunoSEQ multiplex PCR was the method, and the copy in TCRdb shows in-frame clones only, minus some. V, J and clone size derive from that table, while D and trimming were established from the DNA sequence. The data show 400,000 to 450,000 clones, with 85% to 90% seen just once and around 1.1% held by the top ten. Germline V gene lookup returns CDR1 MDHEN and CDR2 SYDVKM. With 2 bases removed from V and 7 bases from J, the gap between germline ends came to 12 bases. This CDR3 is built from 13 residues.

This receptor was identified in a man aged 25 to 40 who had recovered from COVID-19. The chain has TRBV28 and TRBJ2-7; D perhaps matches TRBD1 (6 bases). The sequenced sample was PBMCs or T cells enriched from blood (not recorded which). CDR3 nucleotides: TGTGCCAGCAGTTTAAGGGGGTTATGGGAGCAGTACTTC. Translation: CASSLRGLWEQYF.